This T cell receptor (beta chain) was recovered during a study of T cells in Graves' hyperthyroidism and ophthalmopathy. Uncontrolled infection, other autoimmune disease, pregnancy or lactation led to exclusion. Fresh peripheral blood, around 10 ml of it, supplied the PBMCs. This clonotype was found many times. Its matching antigen is unknown. V trimming: 3 bases; J trimming: 7 bases; junction bases outside the gene matches: 4. CDR3 length: 15 amino acids. CDR1 and CDR2 from the germline V gene are SGHTA and FQGNSA. There were TCR beta CDR3 regions amplified from RNA transcripts. TCR CDR3 regions were first amplified by RT-PCR with HTBI primers. TCRdb re-called the multiplex PCR reads through MiXCR, storing one row per CDR3 protein. Counted here are fewer than 700,000 distinct CDR3 sequences, about 17% occurring once; the ten biggest clones make up 3.8%. Study-level results: Model-based prediction identified ophthalmopathy a median 6.5 months prior to its onset.

What was sequenced was blood. The chain uses TRBV7-2 and TRBJ1-6; 9 positions agree with TRBD1. This receptor was obtained from a woman aged 25 to 39 with Graves' hyperthyroidism. CDR3 sequence (DNA): TGTGCCAGCAGCTTGGGACAGGGTTGGAATTCACCCCTCCACTTT. Amino acids: CASSLGQGWNSPLHF.